The TCR beta chain under discussion was sequenced for a study of blood T cell repertoires in COVID-19. Study-wide context: Acute-phase and convalescent COVID-19 samples originated in the United States, Italy and Spain. T cells, B-cell-depleted T cells, or PBMCs supplied cDNA or gDNA.

CDR1 and CDR2 from the germline V gene are MGHRA and YSYEKL. The CDR3 is made up of 13 amino acids. Trimming took 5 bases from V and 4 from J, leaving 11 bases between them. Methods used by the authors: How many nucleated cells were present was estimated from reference gene primer amplification. This table comes from immunoSEQ multiplex PCR, and its TCRdb copy is limited to in-frame clones, with some not included. D and trimming were read from the DNA, whereas the V and J calls and clone size are those reported in that table. The sample lists 250,000 to 350,000 clones, approximately 90% occurring once.

This TCR came from a man younger than 35 with active or convalescent COVID-19. The source material was peripheral blood. The chain is built from TRBV4-1 and TRBJ1-1; D is perhaps TRBD1 (5 bases). The CDR3 spells CASSERGVTEAFF. The CDR3 bases are TGCGCCAGCAGCGAAAGGGGTGTCACTGAAGCTTTCTTT.